A single sample gave rise to the 25 T cell receptor beta chains below, sequenced in a study of blood T cell repertoires in COVID-19. Clones were sequenced by immunoSEQ multiplex PCR, and TCRdb holds only the in-frame ones, with some missing. Among approximately 58,000 clones listed, more than 85% were seen once. The source material was peripheral blood. The receptors were gathered from a human donor in a cohort sampled during active COVID-19.

The chain is built from TRBV11-2 and TRBJ2-7; the D gene is possibly TRBD1 (6 bases). Trimming removed 4 bases from V and 2 bases from J, with 15 bases in between. This CDR3 is built from 15 residues. CDR1 is SGHAT, CDR2 FQNNGV, per germline. The CDR3 bases are TGTGCCAGCAGCTCGGCGGCAGGGGTAACCTACGAGCAGTACTTC. This encodes CASSSAAGVTYEQYF.

The count of this clone is one. The rearrangement uses TRBV5-6 and TRBJ1-2; D might be TRBD1 (6 bases). The germline gives CDR1 SGHDT, CDR2 YYEEEE. This CDR3 has 11 residues. V shed 3 bases and J shed 10 bases, with 10 bases lying between them. CDR3 sequence: CASSSRQDYTF. The CDR3 DNA follows: TGTGCCAGCAGCTCTCGACAGGACTACACCTTC.

V and J are TRBV11-2 and TRBJ1-1; D unresolved. The CDR3 has 12 residues. Between the trimmed V and J ends, which lost 3 bases and 5 bases, there was a span of 7 bases. Per the germline V gene, CDR1 is SGHAT and CDR2 is FQNNGV. The chain's CDR3 is CASSFGSTEAFF. The CDR3 DNA reads as TGTGCCAGCAGCTTTGGGAGTACTGAAGCTTTCTTT.

This chain connects TRBV7-6 to TRBJ2-1; TRBD1 matches 8 bases. The CDR3 length is 15 residues. V shed 5 bases, J shed 10 bases, and the junction held 13 bases outside the gene matches. Germline V gene lookup returns CDR1 SGHVS and CDR2 FNYEAQ. CDR3 in DNA: TGTGCCAGCAGCCCCGGGACAGGCCCGGCTGGGGAGCAGTTCTTC. Its protein product is CASSPGTGPAGEQFF.

This clone was observed a single time. This chain connects TRBV6-2 or TRBV6-3 to TRBJ1-2, with D unclear. The CDR3 is 13 residues long. The ends were cut back, 0 bases at V and 4 bases at J, with 6 bases in the middle. Germline V lookup: CDR1 MNHEY, CDR2 SVGEGT. The CDR3 region has the DNA TGTGCCAGCAGTTACTCGAGGGCCTATGGCTACACCTTC. Translated: CASSYSRAYGYTF.

CDR3 in amino acids: CASSRLAGGTADTQYF. CDR3 in DNA: TGTGCCAGCAGCAGGCTAGCGGGAGGGACCGCAGATACGCAGTATTTT. The chain employs TRBV9 and TRBJ2-3; 12 bases are a match to TRBD2. This CDR3 spans 16 amino acids. The V and J ends lost 4 bases and 4 bases, in that order; junction bases with no gene match: 7. CDR1 SGDLS and CDR2 YYNGEE come from the germline V gene.

This chain links TRBV3-1 (or the pseudogene TRBV3-2) with TRBJ2-7; D is possibly TRBD2 (6 bases). Germline V lookup: CDR1 LGHDT, CDR2 YNNKEL (reference sequence). CDR3 size: 16 residues. The germline V and J ends were trimmed by 4 bases and 4 bases, with 20 bases remaining between them. CDR3 in amino acids: CASSPSHWRDEYEQYF. The CDR3 nucleotides are TGTGCCAGCAGCCCCTCCCATTGGCGGGACGAATACGAGCAGTACTTC.

The CDR3 loop reads CASRRGQNQETQYF. CDR3 sequence (DNA): TGTGCCAGCAGACGAGGACAGAACCAAGAGACCCAGTACTTC. This chain links TRBV6-1 with TRBJ2-5, with a tentative D call TRBD1 (6 bases). Trimming removed 6 bases at V and 0 bases at J, with 11 bases between. Germline CDR1 reads MNHNS; CDR2 reads SASEGT. The CDR3 is made up of 14 amino acids.

The V call is TRBV6-5, the J call TRBJ2-3; a weak D match, TRBD2 (6 bases). Trimming left V 2 bases short and J 5 bases short, with 14 bases between. The length of the CDR3 is 15 residues. Germline CDR1 is MNHEY and CDR2 is SVGAGI. CDR3 loop: CASSYPGEGIDTQYF. DNA for the CDR3: TGTGCCAGCAGTTACCCGGGAGAGGGGATAGATACGCAGTATTTT.

V usage is TRBV6-2 or TRBV6-3 and J usage is TRBJ2-3; 9 bases fit TRBD2. With 2 bases clipped from V and 2 bases from J, the junction kept 8 bases outside the gene matches. The germline CDR1 and CDR2 sequences are MNHEY and SVGEGT. The CDR3 is made up of 17 amino acids. The CDR3 sequence: CASSYGISGGLTDTQYF. CDR3 nucleotides: TGTGCCAGCAGTTACGGAATTAGCGGGGGCCTCACAGATACGCAGTATTTT.

The CDR3 reads CASSTADNSPLHF. CDR3 DNA sequence: TGTGCCAGTTCGACAGCCGATAATTCACCCCTCCACTTT. The chain recombines TRBV19 with TRBJ1-6; possibly TRBD1 for D (5 bases). The CDR3 is 13 amino acids. Trimming stripped 8 bases from V and 5 bases from J, with 10 bases between. Germline V gives CDR1 LNHDA, CDR2 SQIVND (reference sequence).

This rearrangement joins TRBV4-2 to TRBJ2-7, with D tentatively TRBD2 (5 bases). This CDR3 has 16 amino acids. Trimming removed 0 bases from V and 3 bases from J, with 15 bases in between. The germline CDR1 and CDR2 sequences are LGHNA and YNFKEQ. CDR3 protein: CASSQDRGRDDYEQYF. DNA of the CDR3: TGTGCCAGCAGCCAAGATCGCGGCCGGGATGACTACGAGCAGTACTTC.

This chain joins TRBV2 and TRBJ2-1; the D gene is possibly TRBD2 (5 bases). Trimming removed 6 bases from V and 2 bases from J, with 8 bases in between. The germline CDR1 and CDR2 sequences are SNHLY and FYNNEI. The CDR3 runs to 13 residues. CDR3 sequence (DNA): TGTGCCAGCAGGGGAGAGCCCTACAATGAGCAGTTCTTC. This codes for CASRGEPYNEQFF.

This clone was counted once. The genes are TRBV18 and TRBJ1-1; the match to TRBD1 covers 10 bases. The CDR3 runs to 14 residues. The V segment lost 4 bases and the J segment 4 bases; nucleotides outside the gene matches: 3. Germline V gives CDR1 KGHSH, CDR2 LQKENI. The CDR3 here is CASSLGQGFTEAFF. As DNA, the CDR3 is TGTGCCAGCTCACTGGGACAGGGGTTCACTGAAGCTTTCTTT. Drawing the rest from reference TRBV18 and TRBJ1-1, the complete variable domain is NAGVMQNPRHLVRRRGQEARLRCSPMKGHSHVYWYRQLPEEGLKFMVYLQKENIIDESGMPKERFSAEFPKEGPSILRIQQVVRGDSAAYFCASSLGQGFTEAFFGQGTRLTVV.

The chain carries TRBV19 and TRBJ1-1, with 9 bases matching TRBD1. CDR1 LNHDA and CDR2 SQIVND come from the germline V gene (reference sequence). This CDR3 spans 17 amino acids. J was trimmed by 6 bases and V by 3 bases; bases with no gene match: 14. The CDR3, as DNA: TGTGCCAGTAGTATCTCCTTATCCCGGGACAGGGTCGCTGAAGCTTTCTTT. Protein: CASSISLSRDRVAEAFF.

The rearrangement uses TRBV28 and TRBJ2-1, with 8 bases aligning to TRBD2. The CDR3 runs to 15 residues. Germline V CDR1 and CDR2: MDHEN, SYDVKM. V dropped 5 bases and J dropped 2; count of bases not matched to a gene: 5. CDR3 residues: CASSPAGVPYNEQFF. In nucleotides, the CDR3 is TGTGCCAGCAGTCCAGCGGGAGTACCCTACAATGAGCAGTTCTTC.

The J gene is TRBJ2-5, the V gene TRBV5-4; TRBD2 matches 10 bases. This CDR3 has 17 residues. Per germline, CDR1 SGHNT and CDR2 YYREEE (reference sequence). With 3 bases clipped from V and 4 bases from J, the junction kept 12 bases outside the gene matches. The CDR3 loop is CASSSYPRTSGRETQYF. The CDR3 DNA sequence: TGTGCCAGCAGCTCGTACCCCAGGACTAGCGGTCGAGAGACCCAGTACTTC.

The chain employs TRBV24-1 and TRBJ2-3; TRBD2 agrees at 8 bases. Germline V gives CDR1 KGHDR, CDR2 SFDVKD. V was clipped by 9 bases and J by 1 base; unmatched bases: 8. The CDR3 has 15 amino acids. This CDR3 reads CATSYPGGGTDTQYF. The CDR3 nucleotides read TGTGCCACCTCCTACCCGGGAGGGGGCACAGATACGCAGTATTTT.

The V gene is TRBV24-1, the J gene TRBJ2-5, with a weak D call TRBD2 (7 bases). CDR1 and CDR2 from the germline V gene are KGHDR and SFDVKD. V lost 4 bases, J lost 3 bases, and 17 bases lay in between. This CDR3 region has 16 residues. The CDR3 is CATSDLKRGGEETQYF. The CDR3 DNA sequence: TGTGCCACCAGTGACTTGAAGAGGGGGGGGGAAGAGACCCAGTACTTC.

The chain employs TRBV19 and TRBJ2-6, with D perhaps matching TRBD2 (6 bases). The CDR3 totals 18 residues. The V gene lost 5 bases and the J gene lost 0 bases, with 17 bases spanning the gap. Looked up from germline, CDR1 is LNHDA and CDR2 is SQIVND (reference sequence). The chain's CDR3 is CASSPEGRRFSGANVLTF. CDR3 DNA sequence: TGTGCCAGTAGTCCGGAGGGACGGAGGTTCTCTGGGGCCAACGTCCTGACTTTC.

The V and J genes are TRBV24-1 and TRBJ2-3, with 7 nucleotides matching TRBD1. With 4 bases clipped from V and 1 base from J, the junction kept 10 bases outside the gene matches. This CDR3 has 17 amino acids. Germline values: CDR1 KGHDR, CDR2 SFDVKD. As DNA, the CDR3 is TGTGCCACCAGTGACCCTTCCCGACAGGGTGGCACAGATACGCAGTATTTT. It is translated as CATSDPSRQGGTDTQYF.

The sample holds one count of this clone. The V call is TRBV4-2, the J call TRBJ2-4, with 10 bases that match TRBD1. Per the germline V gene, CDR1 is LGHNA and CDR2 is YNFKEQ. There are 20 residues in the CDR3. V gave up 4 bases and J gave up 0 bases; unmatched junction bases: 15. CDR3: CASSPLGQGERELAKNIQYF. The CDR3 region has the DNA TGTGCCAGCAGCCCCTTAGGACAGGGGGAAAGGGAACTAGCCAAAAACATTCAGTACTTC.

Turning to this clone: An end of the junction does not agree with germline; a read error may underlie this. The V and J genes are TRBV27 and TRBJ2-2; 8 bases agree with TRBD2. This CDR3 is built from 16 residues. Germline V lookup: CDR1 MNHEY, CDR2 SMNVEV (reference sequence). CDR3 residues: CASRLPGGMRTGELFF. The CDR3 DNA reads TGTGCCAGCCGTTTGCCGGGGGGGATGCGGACCGGGGAGCTGTTTTTT.

Concerning this clone: Other DNA sequences from this sample encode an identical CDR3 as well. The chain couples TRBV28 to TRBJ2-3, with TRBD2 as a possible D gene (5 bases). The CDR3 has 15 amino acids. V lost 3 bases and J lost 0, with 10 bases in between. Germline V CDR1 and CDR2: MDHEN, SYDVKM. CDR3 amino acids: CASSFGGTSTDTQYF. The CDR3, as DNA: TGTGCCAGCAGTTTCGGAGGAACTAGCACAGATACGCAGTATTTT.

CDR3 residues: CATSRALAGQETQYF. The CDR3 DNA follows: TGTGCCACCAGCAGAGCCCTAGCGGGACAAGAGACCCAGTACTTC. The rearrangement links TRBV15 to TRBJ2-5; 9 bases match TRBD2. The CDR3 loop spans 15 amino acids. The V gene's germline CDR1 is LNHNV and CDR2 YYDKDF (reference sequence). V shed 1 base, J shed 2 bases, and the junction held 2 bases outside the gene matches.